Below, 25 T cell receptor beta chains from the same sample are listed, as sequenced in a study of metastatic and nonmetastatic thyroid tumors (dated by TCRdb to the early 2020s). Before undergoing thyroid surgery, none of the patients had been given any kind of treatment. To prepare the library, PCR was applied. TCRdb records Illumina HiSeq 4000 as the sequencer. Using fastp at Q25 and MiXCR, TCRdb reprocessed the public reads and kept productive beta chains. Across this sample there are approximately 12,000 clones, with roughly 31% seen only once. More than 15% of the sample is taken by the ten largest. The source material was tumor tissue. These receptors originate from a male donor with papillary thyroid cancer or a benign thyroid nodule (not recorded which). Some clones in this sample may be carry-over from other donors' samples.

This chain connects TRBV28 to TRBJ1-1; no reliable D call. The V end lost 0 bases, the J end lost 10 bases, and 12 bases lay between the germline ends. The CDR3 runs to 13 residues. Germline values: CDR1 MDHEN, CDR2 SYDVKM. The CDR3 DNA sequence: TGTGCCAGCAGTTTATGGACGTCCCAAAGAGCTTTCTTT. It is translated as CASSLWTSQRAFF.

This clone was counted a few times. The chain couples TRBV24-1 to TRBJ1-2; D is uncertain. This CDR3 is 13 amino acids long. The germline V and J ends were trimmed by 5 bases and 6 bases, with 12 bases remaining between them. Germline V lookup: CDR1 KGHDR, CDR2 SFDVKD. Here the CDR3 reads CATSAWTDDGYTF. CDR3 DNA: TGTGCCACCAGTGCATGGACGGATGATGGCTACACCTTC.

The V and J genes are TRBV20-1 and TRBJ1-1; 7 bases map to TRBD1. V trimming: 4 bases; J trimming: 1 base; junction bases outside the gene matches: 9. Germline V lookup: CDR1 DFQATT, CDR2 SNEGSKA (reference sequence). This CDR3 has 15 amino acids. As DNA, the CDR3 is TGCAGTGCTATTCTCCCTCGGACAGGGAACACTGAAGCTTTCTTT. This codes for CSAILPRTGNTEAFF.

The rearrangement links TRBV11-2 to TRBJ2-5, with TRBD2 matching over 7 bases. The V gene's germline CDR1 is SGHAT and CDR2 FQNNGV. J gave up 5 bases and V 5 bases, and 11 bases lay outside the gene matches. The CDR3 totals 15 residues. CDR3 sequence: CASSDYRREGETQYF. As DNA, the CDR3 is TGTGCCAGCAGCGATTACCGCAGGGAGGGGGAGACCCAGTACTTC.

The sample holds many counts of this clone. A much larger clone sits a single nucleotide away, making a read error possible. The gene calls are TRBV28 and TRBJ2-7, with D possibly matching TRBD1 (6 bases). The CDR3 runs to 13 residues. Looked up from germline, CDR1 is MDHEN and CDR2 is SYDVKM. The CDR3 bases are TGTGCCAGCCGCGAGGGGGTCTCCTGCGAGCAGTACTTC. As protein: CASREGVSCEQYF.

This clone was seen repeatedly, ten times or more. The V gene is TRBV19, the J gene TRBJ2-5, with unresolved D. Germline CDR1 and CDR2: LNHDA and SQIVND (reference sequence). Trimming took off 1 base at V and 7 bases at J, with 7 bases between the two ends. CDR3 length equals 12 residues. The CDR3, as DNA: TGTGCCAGTAGTATAGCTGGAGCGACCCAGTACTTC. Encoded protein: CASSIAGATQYF.

The chain recombines TRBV6-5 with TRBJ1-1; D call uncertain. Germline V gene lookup returns CDR1 MNHEY and CDR2 SVGAGI. V lost 2 bases and J 0 bases, leaving 4 bases between the germline ends. This CDR3 region has 13 residues. CDR3 in DNA: TGTGCCAGCAGTTACAGCGTGAACACTGAAGCTTTCTTT. It codes for CASSYSVNTEAFF.

This clone was detected many times. The J gene is TRBJ2-7, the V gene TRBV7-8, with TRBD2 matching 7 bases. Per the germline V gene, CDR1 is SGHVS and CDR2 is FQNEAQ. The CDR3 extends over 19 amino acids. Losses at the gene ends were 3 bases for V and 2 bases for J; bases not matched to a gene: 19. The CDR3 DNA reads TGTGCCAGCAGCTTTTTTCGACTAGCTTTAGACCGAAAGGCCTACGAGCAGTACTTC. This sequence encodes CASSFFRLALDRKAYEQYF.

Comment on this clone: A read error may produce the germline difference seen at one junction end. The J gene is TRBJ2-5, the V gene TRBV11-3, with D maybe TRBD2 (7 bases). The CDR3 contains 15 residues. Germline lookup yields CDR1 SGHNT and CDR2 YENEEA. CDR3 in amino acids: CASSSEGGAWETEYF. The CDR3 region has the DNA TGTGCCAGCAGCTCAGAAGGGGGGGCATGGGAGACCGAGTACTTC.

In its sample, this clone was seen a few times. Its ends do not fully match the called genes, so a read error is possible. The CDR3 DNA follows: TGCGCCTGCAGCTTTGGACAGGGGGTAGCGTACGAGCAGTACTTC. Residues: CACSFGQGVAYEQYF. The chain uses TRBV5-1 and TRBJ2-7; 10 bases map to TRBD1. The germline V gene has CDR1 SGHRS and CDR2 YFSETQ. This CDR3 comprises 15 residues.

CDR3 residues: CASSLGVCTQYF. The DNA for the CDR3 is TGCGCCAGCAGCTTGGGGGTATGTACGCAGTATTTT. The V gene is TRBV5-1, the J gene TRBJ2-3; D is undetermined. The germline V gene has CDR1 SGHRS and CDR2 YFSETQ. V was trimmed by 0 bases and J by 8 bases, leaving 7 bases between them. CDR3 length equals 12 residues.

This sequence joins TRBV20-1 and TRBJ1-2; D not certain. Per the germline V gene, CDR1 is DFQATT and CDR2 is SNEGSKA (reference sequence). The V end was cut by 1 base, the J end by 8 bases, with 5 bases between. The CDR3 totals 10 residues. The CDR3: CSARGGGYTF. DNA of the CDR3: TGCAGTGCTAGAGGGGGAGGCTACACCTTC.

This clone was seen only a few times. V usage is TRBV12-3 or TRBV12-4 and J usage is TRBJ2-2; possible D gene TRBD1, 5 bases. Trimming removed 2 bases at V and 2 bases at J, with 9 bases between. This CDR3 has 15 residues. CDR3 nucleotides: TGTGCCAGCAGTTTAAGGGGAATAAACACCGGGGAGCTGTTTTTT. As protein: CASSLRGINTGELFF.

By sample share, this clone is medium-sized (0.01 to 0.1%). Other DNA sequences from this sample encode an identical CDR3 as well. V and J are TRBV20-1 and TRBJ1-5; D not resolved. V was pared by 4 bases and J by 0 bases, with 10 bases between. Germline V gene data show CDR1 as DFQATT and CDR2 as SNEGSKA (reference sequence). There are 14 residues in the CDR3. DNA of the CDR3: TGCAGTGCTAATCCCAGAAATAGCAATCAGCCCCAGCATTTT. Its protein product is CSANPRNSNQPQHF.

This clone is medium-sized by share. This specimen includes other DNA sequences encoding the same CDR3. This rearrangement joins TRBV9 to TRBJ2-3; 8 bases match TRBD2. With 0 bases clipped from V and 1 base from J, the junction kept 7 bases outside the gene matches. CDR1 and CDR2 (germline): SGDLS, YYNGEE. The CDR3 is 17 residues long. The CDR3 DNA sequence: TGTGCCAGCAGCGTAGCCCCTCCGGGACTAGGCACAGATACGCAGTATTTT. Translating it yields CASSVAPPGLGTDTQYF.

J is TRBJ2-1 and V is TRBV5-5; D is unresolved. Germline V gene sequence: CDR1 SGHKS, CDR2 YYEKEE (reference sequence). The CDR3 consists of 15 residues. Trimming left V 0 bases short and J 0 bases short, with 7 bases between. The CDR3 sequence is CASSLGVASYNEQFF. The DNA for the CDR3 is TGTGCCAGCAGCTTGGGGGTCGCCTCCTACAATGAGCAGTTCTTC.

The CDR3 loop is CASSEGAGVTDTQYF. CDR3 nucleotide sequence: TGTGCCAGCAGTGAGGGTGCGGGAGTCACAGATACGCAGTATTTT. This chain uses TRBV6-4 with TRBJ2-3, with 7 bases fitting TRBD2. The germline gives CDR1 MRHNA, CDR2 SNTAGT. With V trimmed by 3 bases and J by 2 bases, 5 bases remained unmatched. The CDR3 has 15 amino acids.

In its sample, this clone is medium-sized (0.01 to 0.1%). The chain is built from TRBV12-3 or TRBV12-4 and TRBJ1-2, with TRBD1 matching over 9 bases. The length of the CDR3 is 13 residues. V dropped 6 bases and J dropped 8; count of bases not matched to a gene: 7. The chain's CDR3 is CASSAGTGRGYTF. In DNA, the CDR3 is TGTGCCAGCAGCGCCGGGACAGGGCGCGGCTACACCTTC.

This clone is medium-sized in the sample. The V and J genes are TRBV7-9 and TRBJ2-7; D gene unclear. Germline V gene lookup returns CDR1 SEHNR and CDR2 FQNEAQ (reference sequence). Trimming shortened V by 5 bases and J by 6 bases, and 11 bases separated the two germline ends. The CDR3 totals 12 residues. Here the CDR3 DNA reads TGTGCCAGCAGCCCCCCCCGCGTCGAGCAGTACTTC. Translated, it gives CASSPPRVEQYF.

This clone was seen many times. The rearrangement links TRBV6-2 or TRBV6-3 to TRBJ1-1; D is possibly TRBD1 (6 bases). The CDR3 runs to 14 residues. Germline CDR1 reads MNHEY; CDR2 reads SVGEGT. The V end was cut by 6 bases, the J end by 5 bases, with 16 bases between. DNA of the CDR3: TGTGCCAGCAGGCAACAGGGTGAGGTTACTGAAGCTTTCTTT. Encoded protein: CASRQQGEVTEAFF.

This clone rates as medium-sized. The chain employs TRBV6-2 or TRBV6-3 and TRBJ2-1; 10 nucleotides match TRBD2. Germline V gene lookup returns CDR1 MNHEY and CDR2 SVGEGT. Losses at the gene ends were 8 bases for V and 5 bases for J; bases not matched to a gene: 6. CDR3 length: 14 amino acids. The CDR3 here is CASLLAGPNNEQFF. In nucleotides, the CDR3 is TGTGCCAGCTTACTAGCGGGGCCAAACAATGAGCAGTTCTTC.

The chain is built from TRBV10-1 and TRBJ1-1, with D possibly matching TRBD1 (6 bases). This CDR3 comprises 17 residues. Per germline, CDR1 WNHNN and CDR2 SYGVQD (reference sequence). Trimming shortened V by 0 bases and J by 4 bases, and 18 bases separated the two germline ends. DNA for the CDR3: TGCGCCAGCAGTGAGTCAGGAGCAGGGAGGGGGGGCACTGAAGCTTTCTTT. This sequence encodes CASSESGAGRGGTEAFF.

This clone has at least ten counts. The chain links TRBV7-9 to TRBJ2-4, with 8 positions matching TRBD2. Germline CDR1 reads SEHNR; CDR2 reads FQNEAQ (reference sequence). With V trimmed by 5 bases and J by 5 bases, 8 bases remained unmatched. CDR3 length: 15 amino acids. Here the CDR3 reads CASSPGSGGQNIQYF. The CDR3 DNA is TGTGCCAGCAGCCCGGGATCGGGGGGGCAAAACATTCAGTACTTC.

The chain has TRBV6-5 and TRBJ2-1; TRBD2 might be the D (6 bases). Per germline, CDR1 MNHEY and CDR2 SVGAGI. Trimming left V 0 bases short and J 7 bases short, with 13 bases between. The CDR3 loop spans 15 amino acids. In DNA form, the CDR3 reads TGTGCCAGCAGTTACTCGCAGGGACGGGAGAATGAGCAGTTCTTC. Translated: CASSYSQGRENEQFF.

In this sample, this clone turned up a few times. An end of the junction differs from the germline gene, which may be a read error. The genes are TRBV7-2 and TRBJ1-2; unclear D gene. In germline, CDR1 is SGHTA, CDR2 FQGNSA. This CDR3 is 12 amino acids long. The CDR3 DNA reads as TGTGCCAGCAGCCTAGCGCGGCATGGCTACACCTTC. Protein product: CASSLARHGYTF.